These T cell receptor beta chains were read from a single sample in a study of T cells after yellow fever vaccination. Via MiXCR, TCRdb re-called the 5' RACE reads, giving one row per CDR3 protein. The sample holds 110,000 to 150,000 distinct CDR3 sequences; just over 6.5% are singletons and the top ten take about 0.61%. The sequencing here drew on CD4+ T cells sorted from PBMCs, taken 10 days after the yellow fever booster vaccination. These receptors originate from a man in his thirties or forties who received the YFV17D yellow fever vaccine. Both conserved end residues are part of each CDR3. Fields, in order: J gene, clone size, V gene, D gene, CDR3 protein, CDR3 DNA. The D gene is left open where the match is weak. Clone size is shown for a subset of rows, as once, few, many or a class of expanded clone.

>TRBJ2-5|many|TRBV20-1|.
CSALVPGAGGETQYF
TGCAGTGCTCTAGTACCGGGAGCAGGGGGAGAGACCCAGTACTTC
>TRBJ2-2|many|TRBV20-1|TRBD2
CSARPPSGSDTGELFF
TGCAGTGCTAGACCCCCTAGCGGGAGCGACACCGGGGAGCTGTTTTTT
>TRBJ1-5|many|TRBV7-9|TRBD1
CASSPGQGNNQPQHF
TGTGCCAGCAGCCCTGGACAGGGGAACAATCAGCCCCAGCATTTT
>TRBJ2-6|many|TRBV5-1|.
CASSLVVPGANVLTF
TGCGCCAGCAGCTTGGTGGTGCCTGGGGCCAACGTCCTGACTTTC
>TRBJ2-1|many|TRBV7-8|.
CASSTGRGNEQFF
TGTGCCAGCAGCACTGGACGGGGCAATGAGCAGTTCTTC
>TRBJ2-2|many|TRBV12-3/TRBV12-4|TRBD1
CASSIRGRAGELFF
TGTGCCAGCAGTATCAGGGGGCGAGCCGGGGAGCTGTTTTTT
>TRBJ2-5|many|TRBV2|TRBD2
CANLGISGRQDQETQYF
TGTGCCAATCTGGGGATTAGCGGGAGGCAAGATCAAGAGACCCAGTACTTC
>TRBJ2-7|many|TRBV5-1|.
CASSLGAYEQYF
TGCGCCAGCAGCTTGGGGGCCTACGAGCAGTACTTC
>TRBJ1-2|many|TRBV11-2|TRBD1
CASNQYTTDRGDLYGYTF
TGTGCCAGCAACCAATACACCACGGACAGGGGGGACCTCTATGGCTACACCTTC
>TRBJ2-1|many|TRBV10-3|.
CAISESNVGSEQFF
TGTGCCATCAGTGAGAGCAACGTTGGGAGTGAGCAGTTCTTC
>TRBJ2-7|few|TRBV28|TRBD1
CASSQPGQGYEQYF
TGTGCCAGCAGTCAACCGGGACAGGGTTACGAGCAGTACTTC
>TRBJ2-6|.|TRBV5-4|.
CASSFGPGTGKAGANVLTF
.
>TRBJ1-5|.|TRBV10-2|.
CASRWNSNQPQHF
TGCGCCAGCAGATGGAATAGCAATCAGCCCCAGCATTTT
>TRBJ1-2|many|TRBV28|.
CASSFVDYGYTF
TGTGCCAGCAGTTTTGTCGACTATGGCTACACCTTC
>TRBJ2-7|many|TRBV6-1|.
CASRSTYSYEQYF
TGTGCCAGCAGATCGACATACTCCTACGAGCAGTACTTC
>TRBJ1-4|many|TRBV5-1|TRBD1
CASSPDRGLEKLFF
TGCGCCAGCAGCCCGGACAGGGGGCTGGAAAAACTGTTTTTT
>TRBJ1-1|.|TRBV3-1|.
CASSRTRSQAFF
TGTGCCAGCAGCCGAACAAGGTCTCAAGCTTTCTTT
>TRBJ2-7|.|TRBV20-1|TRBD1
CSAPGGSYEQYF
TGCAGTGCTCCAGGGGGTAGCTACGAGCAGTACTTC
>TRBJ1-1|few|TRBV4-3|.
CASSQDRGVNTEAFF
TGCGCCAGCAGCCAAGATCGGGGGGTGAACACTGAAGCTTTCTTT
>TRBJ2-3|many|TRBV12-3/TRBV12-4|TRBD2
CASRGGTSWADTQYF
TGTGCCAGCAGGGGCGGGACTAGTTGGGCAGATACGCAGTATTTT
>TRBJ2-7|many|TRBV2|TRBD2
CASSEGLGEQYF
TGTGCCAGCAGTGAGGGACTAGGCGAGCAGTACTTC
>TRBJ2-1|few|TRBV20-1|.
CSPNIRGGVSYNEQFF
TGCAGTCCTAATATCCGAGGGGGGGTTTCGTACAATGAGCAGTTCTTC
>TRBJ2-2|many|TRBV12-3/TRBV12-4|.
CASSLRTITGELFF
TGTGCCAGCAGTTTAAGGACTATCACCGGGGAGCTGTTTTTT
>TRBJ1-4|many|TRBV25-1|TRBD1
CASSAGGVEKLFF
TGTGCCAGCAGCGCAGGGGGAGTTGAAAAACTGTTTTTT
>TRBJ1-2|few|TRBV6-5|.
CASSYESSRWGYTF
TGTGCCAGCAGTTACGAGAGTTCTAGATGGGGCTACACCTTC
>TRBJ1-1|many|TRBV11-2|.
CASSLKQNTEAFF
TGTGCCAGCAGCTTAAAACAGAACACTGAAGCTTTCTTT
>TRBJ1-2|many|TRBV29-1|TRBD1
CSVEVQGAGGYTF
TGCAGCGTTGAGGTGCAGGGGGCGGGTGGCTACACCTTC
>TRBJ2-4|many|TRBV7-2|.
CASSPGLASQYF
TGTGCCAGCAGCCCCGGACTGGCATCTCAGTACTTC
>TRBJ2-2|many|TRBV20-1|.
CSATFTGELFF
TGCAGTGCTACTTTCACCGGGGAGCTGTTTTTT
>TRBJ2-5|many|TRBV12-3/TRBV12-4|TRBD1
CASSRIQGGETQYF
TGTGCCAGCAGTCGTATACAGGGGGGTGAGACCCAGTACTTC
>TRBJ2-7|many|TRBV7-2|TRBD1
CASSLMGQSSYEQYF
TGTGCCAGCAGCTTAATGGGACAGAGCTCCTACGAGCAGTACTTC
>TRBJ1-2|.|TRBV5-7|.
CASSLEAGGPYGYTF
TGTGCCAGCAGCTTGGAGGCCGGGGGCCCATATGGCTACACCTTC
>TRBJ1-2|many|TRBV29-1|.
CSVHREANYGYTF
TGCAGCGTTCACAGGGAGGCTAACTATGGCTACACCTTC
>TRBJ2-1|.|TRBV7-9|.
CASSLDHPDEQFF
TGTGCCAGCAGCTTAGACCACCCCGATGAGCAGTTCTTC
>TRBJ2-7|many|TRBV6-2/TRBV6-3|.
CASRGINYEQYF
TGTGCCAGCAGGGGAATAAATTACGAGCAGTACTTC
>TRBJ2-3|many|TRBV7-2|TRBD2
CASTSGTTDTQYF
TGTGCCAGCACTAGCGGGACCACAGATACGCAGTATTTT
>TRBJ1-4|.|TRBV5-1|.
CASSFFKTGEGKLFF
TGCGCCAGCAGCTTTTTTAAAACCGGGGAAGGAAAACTGTTTTTT
>TRBJ2-1|many|TRBV6-8|.
CASSSPIAYEQFF
TGTGCCAGCAGTTCTCCAATAGCCTATGAGCAGTTCTTC
>TRBJ2-7|many|TRBV7-2|.
CASSLEGTIYEQYF
TGTGCCAGCAGCTTAGAGGGGACAATCTACGAGCAGTACTTC
>TRBJ2-1|many|TRBV20-1|TRBD2
CSARLAARTYNEQFF
TGCAGTGCTAGACTAGCGGCCCGCACCTACAATGAGCAGTTCTTC
>TRBJ2-1|few|TRBV7-8|TRBD1
CASSLARTGAYNEQFF
TGTGCCAGCAGCTTAGCCCGGACAGGGGCTTACAATGAGCAGTTCTTC
>TRBJ2-1|many|TRBV29-1|.
CSLRELSYNEQFF
TGCAGCCTTCGGGAGCTATCCTACAATGAGCAGTTCTTC
>TRBJ2-5|many|TRBV5-1|TRBD1
CASSDGTAYQETQYF
TGCGCCAGCAGCGACGGGACAGCGTACCAAGAGACCCAGTACTTC
>TRBJ2-1|many|TRBV20-1|TRBD2
CSARDDGRARNEQFF
TGCAGTGCTAGAGATGACGGGAGGGCCCGGAATGAGCAGTTCTTC
>TRBJ2-7|few|TRBV20-1|TRBD2
CSATTGTSPTYEQYF
TGCAGTGCTACCACCGGGACTAGCCCTACCTACGAGCAGTACTTC